A single TCR beta chain is shown here with its context. Its antigen is still unknown. A much more abundant neighbour one base away suggests this may be a read error. cDNA was synthesized by template-switch 5'RACE using a primer with a 10-nucleotide random unique molecular identifier that tagged each TCR transcript. Every sequencing run yielded over 190 million TCR-beta sequences covering 15-18 subjects. The RNeasy kit was used for extraction of total RNA. The KAPA Real-time Library Amplification kit was used to amplify TCR-beta VDJ regions with primers for the TCR constant region and the 5'RACE anchor. Sample indexes and Illumina adaptors were added in a first PCR, and a second PCR then increased library yield. After purification with Ampure beads, the TCR product of roughly 650 bp was size-selected on a 2% E-gel SizeSelection system. Library quality was checked on a Bioanalyzer, concentration was measured with Qubit, and libraries were quantified with the Kapa Library Quantification kit before pooling. An Illumina HiSeq 2500 was used to sequence the libraries paired-end at 2 x 150 bp. To increase sequence diversity, about 25-31% phiX was spiked into each library pool. The authors processed their data as follows. Quality-filtered reads were processed with the UMI-based MiGEC pipeline, which removed over 75% of raw TCR sequences during error correction. IMGT germline references were used for aligning VDJ genes, and each clonotype was defined as a unique CDR3 amino acid sequence together with its V-J genes. Clonal expansion, Shannon diversity and CDR3 relatedness (CalcPairwiseDistances, ClusterSamples) were evaluated with VDJtools, and phylogenetic trees were built with CLCbio workbench. A clone was classed as expanded if it had 8 or more unique UMIs, a cutoff based on coefficient-of-variation modelling across technical triplicates. TCRdb trimmed public reads at Q25 via fastp, called clones via MiXCR and kept in-frame beta chains. Rows merge per CDR3 protein into single entries with the most common DNA and genes. TCRdb, not the original authors, processed these V and J calls. The sample includes about 60,000 distinct CDR3 sequences, with about 10% observed a single time. The leading ten clones occupy around an eighth of the sample.

CDR1 and CDR2 are drawn from the germline V gene: SQVTM, ANQGSEA. The germline ends are 8 bases apart after V is trimmed by 4 bases and J by 7 bases. The CDR3 holds 10 amino acids from the cysteine to the phenylalanine. The CDR3 DNA has 30 bases and is translated from base 1. Interpreted using the paper, the time point label stands for: longitudinal time-point 2. Blood bank volunteers in Maryland, USA served as the healthy controls. For the unsorted PBMC libraries, 2 million PBMCs were stored in RNAlater at -80 degrees C until RNA extraction and were used to generate the libraries. Peripheral blood was subjected to Ficoll-Hypaque density gradient centrifugation to isolate PBMCs, which were then cryopreserved in liquid nitrogen. These data originate in a study of neurological immune-mediated disorders (dated by TCRdb to about 2019). About the study as a whole: Peripheral blood TCR-beta repertoires from HTLV-I-associated myelopathy (HAM/TSP) patients, multiple sclerosis patients and healthy controls were compared by UMI-based sequencing. The cohort comprised 60 to 75 subjects: 14 HAM/TSP patients, 35 or so multiple sclerosis patients and about 20 healthy controls. The 95 to 110 TCR-beta libraries covered PBMC samples along with longitudinal samples, technical triplicates, and paired sorted CD4+ and CD8+ T-cell subsets. Longitudinal HAM/TSP and healthy donors had 3 time-points each (3-40 month intervals).

The paper as a whole reports these results and caveats: TCR clonal expansion was greatest in HAM/TSP patients and smallest in MS patients, who ranked below even healthy controls. No identical CDR3 amino acid sequences were shared among expanded clones across subjects, suggesting private TCR-beta repertoires in all groups.

The sequence was obtained from a young man in good health. Rearrangement joined TRBV29-1 to TRBJ2-7, with no confidently assigned D gene. The sequencing input was PBMCs. The nucleotide sequence is TGCAGCGTTGGGTATCGGGAGCAGTACTTC. Its protein is CSVGYREQYF.